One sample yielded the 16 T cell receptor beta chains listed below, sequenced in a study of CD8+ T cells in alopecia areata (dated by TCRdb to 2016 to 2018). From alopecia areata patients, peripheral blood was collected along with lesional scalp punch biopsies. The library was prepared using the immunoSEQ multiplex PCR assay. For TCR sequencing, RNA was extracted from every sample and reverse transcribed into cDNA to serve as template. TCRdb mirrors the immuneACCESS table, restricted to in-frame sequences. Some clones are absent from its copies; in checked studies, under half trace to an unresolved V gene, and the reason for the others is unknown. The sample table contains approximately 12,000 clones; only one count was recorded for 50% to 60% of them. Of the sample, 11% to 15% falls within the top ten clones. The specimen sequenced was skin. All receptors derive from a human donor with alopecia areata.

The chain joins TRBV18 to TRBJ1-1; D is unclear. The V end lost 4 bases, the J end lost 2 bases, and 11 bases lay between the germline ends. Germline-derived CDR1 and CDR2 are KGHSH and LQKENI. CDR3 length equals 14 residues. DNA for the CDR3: TGTGCCAGCTCACTAAAAATGGGTAACACTGAAGCTTTCTTT. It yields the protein CASSLKMGNTEAFF.

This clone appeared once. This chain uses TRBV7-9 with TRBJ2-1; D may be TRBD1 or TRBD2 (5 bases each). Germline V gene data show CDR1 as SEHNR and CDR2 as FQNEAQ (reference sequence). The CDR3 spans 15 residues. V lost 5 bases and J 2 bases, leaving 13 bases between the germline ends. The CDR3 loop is CASSLWDGPYNEQFF. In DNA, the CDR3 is TGTGCCAGCAGCCTGTGGGACGGTCCCTACAATGAGCAGTTCTTC.

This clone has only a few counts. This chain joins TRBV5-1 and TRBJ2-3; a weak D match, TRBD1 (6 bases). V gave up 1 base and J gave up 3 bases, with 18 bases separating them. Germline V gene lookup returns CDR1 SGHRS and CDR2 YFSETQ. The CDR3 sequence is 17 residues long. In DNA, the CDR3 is TGCGCCAGCAGCTTGTCGGAGTGGGCAGGGGAGACAGATACGCAGTATTTT. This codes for CASSLSEWAGETDTQYF.

The DNA of the CDR3 is TGTGCCAGCAGCTTAATGGGGGGCTCTTATGGCTACACCTTC. It specifies CASSLMGGSYGYTF. The chain has TRBV7-2 and TRBJ1-2; D perhaps matches TRBD1 (6 bases). V shed 2 bases and J shed 5 bases, with 12 bases lying between them. CDR1 is SGHTA and CDR2 is FQGNSA in the germline V gene. CDR3 length: 14 residues. The variable domain in full, with the rest retrieved from reference TRBV7-2 and TRBJ1-2, is GAGVSQSPSNKVTEKGKDVELRCDPISGHTALYWYRQSLGQGLEFLIYFQGNSAPDKSGLPSDRFSAERTGGSVSTLTIQRTQQEDSAVYLCASSLMGGSYGYTFGSGTRLTVV.

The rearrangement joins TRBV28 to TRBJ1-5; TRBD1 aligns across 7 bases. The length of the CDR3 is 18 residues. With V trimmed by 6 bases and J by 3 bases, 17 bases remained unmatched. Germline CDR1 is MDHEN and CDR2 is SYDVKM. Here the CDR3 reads CASSPGTAGGRYNQPQHF. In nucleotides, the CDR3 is TGTGCCAGCAGCCCCGGGACAGCGGGGGGACGATACAATCAGCCCCAGCATTTT.

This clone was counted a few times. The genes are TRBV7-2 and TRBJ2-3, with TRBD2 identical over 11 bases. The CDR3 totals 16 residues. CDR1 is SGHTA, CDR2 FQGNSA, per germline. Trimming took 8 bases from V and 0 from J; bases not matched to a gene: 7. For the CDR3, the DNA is TGTGCCAGCGGGACTCGACTAGCGGGGAGCACAGATACGCAGTATTTT. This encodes CASGTRLAGSTDTQYF.

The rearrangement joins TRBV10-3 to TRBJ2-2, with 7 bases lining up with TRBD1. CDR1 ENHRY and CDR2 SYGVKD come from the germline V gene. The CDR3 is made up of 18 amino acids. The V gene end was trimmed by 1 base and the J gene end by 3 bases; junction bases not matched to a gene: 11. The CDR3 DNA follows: TGTGCCATCAGTGAGTTTTCCCCAACAGGGGCCGACACCGGGGAGCTGTTTTTT. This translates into CAISEFSPTGADTGELFF.

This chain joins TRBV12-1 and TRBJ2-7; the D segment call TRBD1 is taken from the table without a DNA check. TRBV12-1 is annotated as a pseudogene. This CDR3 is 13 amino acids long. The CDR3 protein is CARGRDSVDEQYF. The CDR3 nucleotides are TGTGCCAGAGGCCGGGACAGCGTCGACGAGCAGTACTTC.

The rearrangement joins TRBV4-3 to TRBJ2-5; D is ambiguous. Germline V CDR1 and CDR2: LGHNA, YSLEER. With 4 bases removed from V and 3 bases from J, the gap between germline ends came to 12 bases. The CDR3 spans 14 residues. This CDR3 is CASSLDTRKETQYF. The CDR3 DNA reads TGCGCCAGCAGCCTCGATACGCGTAAAGAGACCCAGTACTTC.

The CDR3 nucleotides read TGCAGCGTGCGGTTAGGTTTTGGCTACGAGCAGTACTTC. Its protein product is CSVRLGFGYEQYF. The chain joins TRBV29-1 to TRBJ2-7; D not resolved. The V gene lost 6 bases and the J gene lost 3 bases, with 15 bases spanning the gap. The CDR3 covers 13 residues. Germline lookup yields CDR1 SQVTM and CDR2 ANQGSEA.

This chain's CDR3 is CASSRDTPTYEQYF. The DNA of the CDR3 is TGCGCCAGCAGCCGGGACACTCCAACCTACGAGCAGTACTTC. The V and J genes are TRBV5-1 and TRBJ2-7, with D perhaps matching TRBD1 (6 bases). The V end lost 4 bases, the J end lost 2 bases, and 13 bases lay between the germline ends. The germline CDR1 and CDR2 sequences are SGHRS and YFSETQ. The CDR3 runs 14 residues. Together with reference TRBV5-1 and TRBJ2-7, the CDR3 gives the full variable domain: KAGVTQTPRYLIKTRGQQVTLSCSPISGHRSVSWYQQTPGQGLQFLFEYFSETQRNKGNFPGRFSGRQFSNSRSEMNVSTLELGDSALYLCASSRDTPTYEQYFGPGTRLTVT.

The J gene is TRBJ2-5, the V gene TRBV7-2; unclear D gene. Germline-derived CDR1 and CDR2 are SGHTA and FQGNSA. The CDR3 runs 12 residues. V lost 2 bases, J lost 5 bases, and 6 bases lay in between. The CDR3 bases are TGTGCCAGCAGCTTACCCTCCGAGACCCAGTACTTC. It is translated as CASSLPSETQYF.

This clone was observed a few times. The CDR3 DNA reads as TGTGCCAGCACCCCGGGACAGGGTAACAATCAGCCCCAGCATTTT. Encoded protein: CASTPGQGNNQPQHF. The chain recombines TRBV27 with TRBJ1-5; TRBD1 aligns across 9 bases. V shed 7 bases and J 3 bases; nucleotides not matched to a gene: 7. The CDR3 consists of 15 residues. Germline CDR1 is MNHEY and CDR2 is SMNVEV (reference sequence).

CDR3 nucleotides: TGCGCCAGCAGTTGGACAGGGGGCCTATTTCAGCCCCAGCATTTT. Protein: CASSWTGGLFQPQHF. V usage is TRBV5-1 and J usage is TRBJ1-5; 11 bases fit TRBD1. Germline values: CDR1 SGHRS, CDR2 YFSETQ. V shed 5 bases and J 6 bases; nucleotides not matched to a gene: 7. This CDR3 is 15 amino acids long.

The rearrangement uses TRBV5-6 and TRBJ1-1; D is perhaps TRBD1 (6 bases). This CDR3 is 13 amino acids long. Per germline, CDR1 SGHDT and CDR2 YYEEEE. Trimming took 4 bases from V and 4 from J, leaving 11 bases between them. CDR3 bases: TGTGCCAGCAGCAGAGAAGGGGGCACTGAAGCTTTCTTT. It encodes CASSREGGTEAFF. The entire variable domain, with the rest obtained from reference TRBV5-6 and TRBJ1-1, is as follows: DAGVTQSPTHLIKTRGQQVTLRCSPKSGHDTVSWYQQALGQGPQFIFQYYEEEERQRGNFPDRFSGHQFPNYSSELNVNALLLGDSALYLCASSREGGTEAFFGQGTRLTVV.

The CDR3 nucleotides are TGTGCCAGCAGTTTTCGGGGAGGCGAGCAGTACTTC. It encodes CASSFRGGEQYF. This rearrangement joins TRBV27 to TRBJ2-7; maybe TRBD2 (6 bases). Trimming cost V 3 bases and J 6 bases, with 9 bases left between them. The CDR3 runs to 12 residues. Germline assignment: CDR1 MNHEY and CDR2 SMNVEV (reference sequence).